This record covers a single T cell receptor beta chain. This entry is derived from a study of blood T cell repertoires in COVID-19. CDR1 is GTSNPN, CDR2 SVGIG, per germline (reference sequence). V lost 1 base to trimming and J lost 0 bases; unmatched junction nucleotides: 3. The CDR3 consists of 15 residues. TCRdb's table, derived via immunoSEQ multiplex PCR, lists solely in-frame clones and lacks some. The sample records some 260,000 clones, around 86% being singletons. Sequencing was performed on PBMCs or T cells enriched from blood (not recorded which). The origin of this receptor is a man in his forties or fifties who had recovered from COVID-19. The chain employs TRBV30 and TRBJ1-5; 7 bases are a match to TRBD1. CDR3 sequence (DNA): TGTGCCTGGAGTGGGGGACAGTCTAGCAATCAGCCCCAGCATTTT. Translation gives CAWSGGQSSNQPQHF.